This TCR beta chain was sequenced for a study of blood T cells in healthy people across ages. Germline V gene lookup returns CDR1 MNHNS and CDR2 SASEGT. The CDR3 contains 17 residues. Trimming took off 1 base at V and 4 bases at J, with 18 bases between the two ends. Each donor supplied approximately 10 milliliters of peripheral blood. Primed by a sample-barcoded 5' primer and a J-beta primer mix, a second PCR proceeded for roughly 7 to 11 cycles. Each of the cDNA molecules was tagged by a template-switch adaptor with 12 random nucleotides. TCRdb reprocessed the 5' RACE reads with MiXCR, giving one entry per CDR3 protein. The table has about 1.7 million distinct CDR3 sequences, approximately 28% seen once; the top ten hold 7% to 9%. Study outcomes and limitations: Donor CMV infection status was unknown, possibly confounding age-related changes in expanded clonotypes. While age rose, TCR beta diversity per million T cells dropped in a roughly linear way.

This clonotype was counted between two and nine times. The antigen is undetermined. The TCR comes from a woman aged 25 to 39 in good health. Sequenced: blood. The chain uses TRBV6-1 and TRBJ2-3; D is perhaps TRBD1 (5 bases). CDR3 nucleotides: TGTGCCAGCAGTGAAGGGGTCGCGGCCCAACAGGCAGATACGCAGTATTTT. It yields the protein CASSEGVAAQQADTQYF.